The entry below gives a single T cell receptor (beta chain) sequence along with its context. The treatment here: some 19 received Ad26.COV2.S at low or high dose, single or two shots; about 5 received placebo; per-sample allocation not given. The investigators took samples on day 63 after the first vaccine or placebo injection. Wuhan-strain spike was delivered by a replication-incompetent Ad26 vector. The sample is drawn from a study of Ad26.COV2.S vaccination and SARS-CoV-2 variants. Measured with immunoSEQ multiplex PCR; TCRdb has only the in-frame clones, and not every one. There are about 320,000 clones in the sample; around 83% occur only once, and around 2% lies in the top ten. This specimen was peripheral blood, taken in a trial of Ad26.COV2.S vaccine versus placebo. The clonotype was recovered from a person aged 18 to 59 who received the Ad26.COV2.S COVID-19 vaccine or a placebo.

Here the CDR3 reads CASSQDSGTGELFF. The DNA for the CDR3 is TGTGCCAGCAGCCAAGATTCGGGCACCGGGGAGCTGTTTTTT. This rearrangement joins TRBV3-1 (or the pseudogene TRBV3-2) to TRBJ2-2; D is ambiguous. Germline V gene sequence: CDR1 LGHDT, CDR2 YNNKEL (reference sequence). Trimming stripped 0 bases from V and 4 bases from J, with 6 bases between. CDR3 length: 14 amino acids.